The present T cell receptor (beta chain) was sequenced within a study of early T cells in non-severe SARS-CoV-2 infection. From the 5' RACE reads, TCRdb called clonotypes with MiXCR, one entry per CDR3 protein. The data show tens of thousands of distinct CDR3 sequences, with roughly a fifth seen just once and 16% held by the top ten. CDR1 is LGHNA, CDR2 YNFKEQ, per germline. The length of the CDR3 is 16 residues. Trimming removed 0 bases from V and 6 bases from J, with 15 bases in between. This chain joins TRBV4-2 and TRBJ2-1; D is ambiguous. The sequence was obtained from an adult who was a healthcare worker with PCR-confirmed SARS-CoV-2 infection or an uninfected control (not recorded which). The sample consisted of whole blood, taken at baseline. CDR3 sequence reads: CASSQDERTTLNEQFF. CDR3 bases: TGTGCCAGCAGCCAAGATGAAAGGACCACACTCAATGAGCAGTTCTTC.